The clone carrying this TCR beta chain was counted ten times or more. MiXCR, applied by TCRdb to the RT-PCR reads, yields one record per CDR3 protein. The sample has about 680,000 distinct CDR3 sequences, more than 13% seen once. Trimming stripped 6 bases from V and 5 bases from J, with 17 bases between. Germline CDR1 reads KGHSH; CDR2 reads LQKENI. The CDR3 is made up of 14 amino acids. The clonotype comes from a female donor in good health, serving as a healthy control. This rearrangement joins TRBV18 to TRBJ2-7, with D perhaps TRBD1 (5 bases). The sequenced material came from memory CD4+ T cells from blood. This CDR3 reads CASSLSRRTNEQYF. As DNA, the CDR3 is TGTGCCAGCTCGCTGTCTCGTAGGACAAACGAGCAGTACTTC.